The clone carrying this TCR beta chain has more than one count but fewer than ten. Its target is not known. Other DNA sequences within the sample encode an identical CDR3. These data are taken from a study of beta chain features in type 1 diabetes. Turning to the study itself: Patients were similar to healthy donors in age and gender (as well as in cell yields).

The investigators reverse transcribed all of the isolated RNA, so they sequenced expressed TCRB transcripts. The data were produced by immunoSEQ multiplex PCR, yet TCRdb's version contains in-frame clones alone and is incomplete. The sample has fewer than 400,000 clones, about a tenth seen once. Sorting with CD45RO/CCR7/CD25/CD127/CD95/CD27 yielded naive, central memory, regulatory and stem-like memory CD4+ cells. General study points: Shorter TCRB CDR3s, moderately but significantly so, were found in Type 1 diabetes patients in all four CD4+ subsets. For patients, the naive, central memory and Treg TCRB repertoires appeared more alike than for healthy donors.

V dropped 0 bases and J dropped 1 base, with 8 bases sitting between them. Germline CDR1 is SGHNT and CDR2 is YYREEE (reference sequence). This CDR3 region has 14 residues. Input material: central memory CD4+ T cells from blood. The receptor was derived from a man aged 25 to 40 with type 1 diabetes. The chain uses TRBV5-4 and TRBJ2-7; D call uncertain. In nucleotides, the CDR3 is TGTGCCAGCAGCTTGGGAGGACGGTCCTACGAGCAGTACTTC. Amino acid sequence: CASSLGGRSYEQYF.